This is a list of T cell receptor beta chains from one sample in a study of shared clonotypes between healthy human individuals. The assay was immunoSEQ multiplex PCR, and TCRdb's table has in-frame clones only and misses some. The sample yields over a million clones, approximately 98% seen once. The material sequenced was naive CD4+ T cells sorted from blood. The receptors shown here come from a man aged 25 to 40 in good health. Both conserved end residues are part of each CDR3. The D gene is left open where the match is weak. Expanded clones get a size class; other rows say once, few or many, or leave the size out.

j_gene: TRBJ1-1
d_gene: .
v_gene: TRBV7-2
abundance: .
CDR3nt: TGTGCAGCGACGGGAGGTAGCACTGAAGCTTTCTTT
CDR3aa: CAATGGSTEAFF

j_gene: TRBJ1-1
d_gene: .
v_gene: TRBV27
abundance: .
CDR3nt: TGTGCCAGCAGTCCCGGGACGTCGCTCGGCACTGAAGCTTTCTTT
CDR3aa: CASSPGTSLGTEAFF

j_gene: TRBJ2-7
d_gene: .
v_gene: TRBV6-6
abundance: .
CDR3nt: TGTGCCAGCAGTTACTCGAGGGTTTCCTACGAGCAGTACTTC
CDR3aa: CASSYSRVSYEQYF

j_gene: TRBJ1-2
d_gene: .
v_gene: TRBV5-6
abundance: .
CDR3nt: TGTGCCAGCAGCCCGCCGAGGGCCTATGGCTACACCTTC
CDR3aa: CASSPPRAYGYTF

j_gene: TRBJ2-7
d_gene: .
v_gene: TRBV7-9
abundance: .
CDR3nt: TGTGCCAGCAGCTTATATAGCTCCTACGAGCAGTACTTC
CDR3aa: CASSLYSSYEQYF

j_gene: TRBJ1-1
d_gene: .
v_gene: TRBV18
abundance: .
CDR3nt: TGTGCCAGCAAAAGAAATTCCGACACTGAAGCTTTCTTT
CDR3aa: CASKRNSDTEAFF

j_gene: TRBJ2-7
d_gene: .
v_gene: TRBV5-1
abundance: .
CDR3nt: TGCGCCAGCAGCTTGGGGGGGAGCGGAGCCCTCACCTACGAGCAGTACTTC
CDR3aa: CASSLGGSGALTYEQYF

j_gene: TRBJ1-1
d_gene: .
v_gene: TRBV5-4
abundance: .
CDR3nt: TGTGCCAGCAGCCCCGGATGGGGGGCAGGCGGTGAAGCTTTCTTT
CDR3aa: CASSPGWGAGGEAFF

j_gene: TRBJ1-5
d_gene: .
v_gene: TRBV5-1
abundance: .
CDR3nt: TGCGCCAGCAGCTTGGAGGCAGGAGATCAGCCCCAGCATTTT
CDR3aa: CASSLEAGDQPQHF

j_gene: TRBJ2-2
d_gene: .
v_gene: TRBV11-3
abundance: .
CDR3nt: TGTGCCAGCAGCCCCGCCCCAGTTAACACCGGGGAGCTGTTTTTT
CDR3aa: CASSPAPVNTGELFF

j_gene: TRBJ2-7
d_gene: .
v_gene: TRBV7-9
abundance: .
CDR3nt: TGTGCCAGCAGCTTAGTGTCACAGGGCTACGAGCAGTACTTC
CDR3aa: CASSLVSQGYEQYF

j_gene: TRBJ1-1
d_gene: TRBD1
v_gene: TRBV6-1
abundance: .
CDR3nt: TGTGCCAGCAGTGAGCCCGGACAGGGAAACACTGAAGCTTTCTTT
CDR3aa: CASSEPGQGNTEAFF

j_gene: TRBJ2-5
d_gene: .
v_gene: TRBV25-1
abundance: .
CDR3nt: TGTGCCAGCAGTGATGGGGGGCGGAAGACCCAGTACTTC
CDR3aa: CASSDGGRKTQYF

j_gene: TRBJ1-3
d_gene: TRBD1
v_gene: TRBV9
abundance: .
CDR3nt: TGTGCCAGCAGCGCCGTCGGGACAGGGATCTCTGGAAACACCATATATTTT
CDR3aa: CASSAVGTGISGNTIYF

j_gene: TRBJ1-4
d_gene: .
v_gene: TRBV5-5
abundance: .
CDR3nt: TGTGCCAGCAGCATAGGACAGAGCCTGTTTTTT
CDR3aa: CASSIGQSLFF

j_gene: TRBJ2-1
d_gene: .
v_gene: TRBV25-1
abundance: once
CDR3nt: TGTGCCAGCAGTGAATTCAGCGGGACACCCAATGATGAGCAGTTCTTC
CDR3aa: CASSEFSGTPNDEQFF

j_gene: TRBJ2-1
d_gene: .
v_gene: TRBV10-2
abundance: .
CDR3nt: TGCGCCAGCAGTGAGGCTAGGAGTGGTGAGCAGTTCTTC
CDR3aa: CASSEARSGEQFF

j_gene: TRBJ2-2
d_gene: TRBD2
v_gene: TRBV27
abundance: .
CDR3nt: TGTGCCAGCAGAGGGCTAGCGGGAATCGGCACCGGGGAGCTGTTTTTT
CDR3aa: CASRGLAGIGTGELFF

j_gene: TRBJ1-5
d_gene: TRBD1
v_gene: TRBV28
abundance: .
CDR3nt: TGTGCCAGCAGTTCACCGTCCAGGGGGACCCCAATCTCCAATAGCAATCAGCCCCAGCATTTT
CDR3aa: CASSSPSRGTPISNSNQPQHF

j_gene: TRBJ2-5
d_gene: .
v_gene: TRBV11-2
abundance: .
CDR3nt: TGTGCCAGCAGCCTCCCCCGGACAGTGGTAGAGACCCAGTACTTC
CDR3aa: CASSLPRTVVETQYF

j_gene: TRBJ1-4
d_gene: .
v_gene: TRBV29-1
abundance: .
CDR3nt: TGCAGCGCATATATGGGAAATGAAAAACTGTTTTTT
CDR3aa: CSAYMGNEKLFF

j_gene: TRBJ2-5
d_gene: .
v_gene: TRBV5-5
abundance: .
CDR3nt: TGTGCCAGCAGCTTGTCTAGTTCTAGACAAGAGACCCAGTACTTC
CDR3aa: CASSLSSSRQETQYF

j_gene: TRBJ2-3
d_gene: .
v_gene: TRBV18
abundance: .
CDR3nt: TGTGCCAGCTCCCCTCAAGGAGGGGAGGAAGATACGCAGTATTTT
CDR3aa: CASSPQGGEEDTQYF

j_gene: TRBJ2-2
d_gene: .
v_gene: TRBV5-4
abundance: .
CDR3nt: TGTGCCAGCAGCTTAGGGATACCCTTGGGCGGGGAGCTGTTTTTT
CDR3aa: CASSLGIPLGGELFF

j_gene: TRBJ2-7
d_gene: .
v_gene: TRBV30
abundance: .
CDR3nt: TGTGCCTGGAGTCCCCGGGCTACACTCTCCTACGAGCAGTACTTC
CDR3aa: CAWSPRATLSYEQYF

j_gene: TRBJ2-7
d_gene: .
v_gene: TRBV28
abundance: .
CDR3nt: TGTGCCAGCAGTCCTACAGGGATACCCTACGAGCAGTACTTC
CDR3aa: CASSPTGIPYEQYF

j_gene: TRBJ2-1
d_gene: .
v_gene: TRBV9
abundance: once
CDR3nt: TGTGCCAGCAGCGTGGGACTACAGGGGTCGTTGGACAATGAGCAGTTCTTC
CDR3aa: CASSVGLQGSLDNEQFF

j_gene: TRBJ2-2
d_gene: TRBD1
v_gene: TRBV5-4
abundance: .
CDR3nt: TGTGCCAGCAGCAAACTTCAGGGACAGGTGAACACCGGGGAGCTGTTTTTT
CDR3aa: CASSKLQGQVNTGELFF

j_gene: TRBJ2-2
d_gene: TRBD2
v_gene: TRBV23-1
abundance: .
CDR3nt: TGCGCCTCCGAGAGGACTAGCGGGAGAGGGCCGAACACCGGGGAGCTGTTTTTT
CDR3aa: CASERTSGRGPNTGELFF

j_gene: TRBJ2-1
d_gene: TRBD1
v_gene: TRBV5-4
abundance: once
CDR3nt: TGTGCCAGCAGACCCGGGACAGGCAAAAACAATGAGCAGTTCTTC
CDR3aa: CASRPGTGKNNEQFF

j_gene: TRBJ1-2
d_gene: .
v_gene: TRBV5-6
abundance: .
CDR3nt: TGTGCCAGCAGCTTGTTCTTTCTGAACTATGGCTACACCTTC
CDR3aa: CASSLFFLNYGYTF

j_gene: TRBJ2-7
d_gene: TRBD1
v_gene: TRBV19
abundance: .
CDR3nt: TGTGCCAGTAGTATCCGATTTCCGGGACAGGGCACCTACGAGCAGTACTTC
CDR3aa: CASSIRFPGQGTYEQYF

j_gene: TRBJ1-4
d_gene: .
v_gene: TRBV6-1
abundance: .
CDR3nt: TGTGCCAGCAGTGAAGGGGGCCGAGTATACGAAAAACTGTTTTTT
CDR3aa: CASSEGGRVYEKLFF

j_gene: TRBJ2-6
d_gene: .
v_gene: TRBV5-5
abundance: .
CDR3nt: TGTGCCAGCAGCTTGGCTCCCTCTGGGGCCAACGTCCTGACTTTC
CDR3aa: CASSLAPSGANVLTF

j_gene: TRBJ2-7
d_gene: .
v_gene: TRBV19
abundance: .
CDR3nt: TGTGCCAGTAGCGTAACCGGGACTGCTTCCTACGAGCAGTACTTC
CDR3aa: CASSVTGTASYEQYF

j_gene: TRBJ2-3
d_gene: .
v_gene: TRBV18
abundance: .
CDR3nt: TGTGCCAGCTCACCACTTAGCGCGAGCACAGATACGCAGTATTTT
CDR3aa: CASSPLSASTDTQYF

j_gene: TRBJ2-1
d_gene: TRBD1
v_gene: TRBV2
abundance: .
CDR3nt: TGTGCCAGCAGATTCGACAGGGGGCGGAATAATGAGCAGTTCTTC
CDR3aa: CASRFDRGRNNEQFF

j_gene: TRBJ2-5
d_gene: TRBD2
v_gene: TRBV7-3
abundance: .
CDR3nt: TGTGCCAGCAGACTAGCGGGTCAAGAGACCCAGTACTTC
CDR3aa: CASRLAGQETQYF

j_gene: TRBJ2-7
d_gene: .
v_gene: TRBV18
abundance: .
CDR3nt: TGTGCCAGCTTTCTCAGCCACCCTGGTGACAGGGAGGTTAGCTTCGAGCAGTACTTC
CDR3aa: CASFLSHPGDREVSFEQYF

j_gene: TRBJ1-2
d_gene: TRBD1
v_gene: TRBV28
abundance: .
CDR3nt: TGTGCCAGCAGCGTTGGACAGGCTAACTATGGCTACACCTTC
CDR3aa: CASSVGQANYGYTF

j_gene: TRBJ2-7
d_gene: TRBD2
v_gene: TRBV2
abundance: .
CDR3nt: TGTGCCAGCACCAAGGGGGTCCTAGCGGGATATTCCGAGCAGTACTTC
CDR3aa: CASTKGVLAGYSEQYF

j_gene: TRBJ2-1
d_gene: TRBD2
v_gene: TRBV5-4
abundance: .
CDR3nt: TGTGCCAGCAGCTTGAAGACTAGCGGGAGGGACAATGAGCAGTTCTTC
CDR3aa: CASSLKTSGRDNEQFF

j_gene: TRBJ2-5
d_gene: TRBD1
v_gene: TRBV5-1
abundance: .
CDR3nt: TGCGCCAGCAGCTTGGGGCCCAGGACAGGGGAAATGGGGACCCAGTACTTC
CDR3aa: CASSLGPRTGEMGTQYF

j_gene: TRBJ1-2
d_gene: .
v_gene: TRBV18
abundance: .
CDR3nt: TGTGCCAGCTCACCACCCCAGTCCTATGGCTACACCTTC
CDR3aa: CASSPPQSYGYTF

j_gene: TRBJ2-5
d_gene: .
v_gene: TRBV7-9
abundance: .
CDR3nt: TGTGCCAGCAGCTTATCTCTCCAATACCAAGAGACCCAGTACTTC
CDR3aa: CASSLSLQYQETQYF

j_gene: TRBJ1-2
d_gene: .
v_gene: TRBV5-1
abundance: .
CDR3nt: TGCGCCAGCAGCTTGGGACAGGCTAATGGCTACACCTTC
CDR3aa: CASSLGQANGYTF